The 4 T cell receptor beta chains given below trace back to one sample, sequenced in a study of technical replicates of blood from a few donors. The repertoire was sequenced with immunoSEQ multiplex PCR; TCRdb's copy has only in-frame clones and lacks some. The table records under 85,000 clones, around 97% of them present only once. Sequencing was carried out using T cells isolated from PBMCs. These receptors all stem from a human donor in good health.

The rearrangement links TRBV11-3 to TRBJ2-3, with D perhaps matching TRBD1 (5 bases). Germline loops: CDR1 SGHNT, CDR2 YENEEA. CDR3 length: 13 residues. Trimming took off 5 bases at V and 4 bases at J, with 10 bases between the two ends. The DNA of the CDR3 is TGTGCCAGCAGCGCCCAGGGTGCAGATACGCAGTATTTT. This encodes CASSAQGADTQYF.

The rearrangement uses TRBV5-1 and TRBJ1-3; 9 bases agree with TRBD1. V lost 3 bases, J lost 3 bases, and 4 bases stayed unmatched. The CDR3 consists of 15 residues. Germline values: CDR1 SGHRS, CDR2 YFSETQ. CDR3 nucleotide sequence: TGCGCCAGCAGCTCCTTGACAGGGGGTGGAAACACCATATATTTT. It specifies CASSSLTGGGNTIYF.

This clone was seen a single time. The CDR3 region has the DNA TGTGCCAGCAGCCTCACGGGGGGAAGACCCTATGAGCAGTTCTTC. Its protein product is CASSLTGGRPYEQFF. The chain joins TRBV5-6 to TRBJ2-1; 7 nucleotides agree with TRBD2. CDR3 length: 15 amino acids. With 4 bases clipped from V and 8 bases from J, the junction kept 12 bases outside the gene matches. Per the germline V gene, CDR1 is SGHDT and CDR2 is YYEEEE.

This clone was recorded once. The CDR3 is CAWKAVNYGYTF. The CDR3 DNA is TGTGCCTGGAAGGCGGTAAACTATGGCTACACCTTC. V and J are TRBV30 and TRBJ1-2, with D uncertain. The V gene's germline CDR1 is GTSNPN and CDR2 SVGIG (reference sequence). V lost 4 bases and J lost 2, with 8 bases in between. The CDR3 totals 12 residues.